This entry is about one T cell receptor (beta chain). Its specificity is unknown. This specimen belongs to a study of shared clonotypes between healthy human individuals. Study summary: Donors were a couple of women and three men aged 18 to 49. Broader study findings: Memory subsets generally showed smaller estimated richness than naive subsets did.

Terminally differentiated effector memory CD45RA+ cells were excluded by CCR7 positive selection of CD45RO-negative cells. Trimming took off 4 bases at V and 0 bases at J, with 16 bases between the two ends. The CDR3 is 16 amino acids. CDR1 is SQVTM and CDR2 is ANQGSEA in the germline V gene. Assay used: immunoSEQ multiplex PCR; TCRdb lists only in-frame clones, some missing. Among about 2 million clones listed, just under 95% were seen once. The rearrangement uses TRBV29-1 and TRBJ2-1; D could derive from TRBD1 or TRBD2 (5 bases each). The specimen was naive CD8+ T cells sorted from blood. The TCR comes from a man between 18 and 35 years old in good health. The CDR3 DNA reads TGCAGCGTTGCGGGGACCTTGGATAGCTCCTACAATGAGCAGTTCTTC. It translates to CSVAGTLDSSYNEQFF.